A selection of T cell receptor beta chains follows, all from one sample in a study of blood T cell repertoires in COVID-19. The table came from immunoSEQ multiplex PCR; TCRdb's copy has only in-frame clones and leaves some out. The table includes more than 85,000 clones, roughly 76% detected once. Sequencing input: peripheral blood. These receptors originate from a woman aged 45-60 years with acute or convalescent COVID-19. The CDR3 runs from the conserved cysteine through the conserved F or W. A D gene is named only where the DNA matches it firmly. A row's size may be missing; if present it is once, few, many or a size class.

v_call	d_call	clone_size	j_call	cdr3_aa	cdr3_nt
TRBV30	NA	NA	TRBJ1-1	CAWSVQGNTEAFF	TGTGCCTGGAGTGTACAGGGCAACACTGAAGCTTTCTTT
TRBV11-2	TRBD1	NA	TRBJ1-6	CASSRQGVNSPLHF	TGTGCCAGCAGTCGACAGGGGGTAAATTCACCCCTCCACTTT
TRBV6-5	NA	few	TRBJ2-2	CASRPAGTTGELFF	TGTGCCAGCAGACCAGCAGGCACCACCGGGGAGCTGTTTTTT
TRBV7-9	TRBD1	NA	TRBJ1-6	CASSGQGVSPLHF	TGTGCCAGCAGCGGACAGGGAGTATCACCCCTCCACTTT
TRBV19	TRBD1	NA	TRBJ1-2	CASIYRGQDYGYTF	TGTGCCAGTATCTACAGGGGGCAAGACTATGGCTACACCTTC
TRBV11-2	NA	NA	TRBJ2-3	CASSSIRGGPTQYF	TGTGCCAGCAGCTCAATTAGGGGGGGGCCCACGCAGTATTTT
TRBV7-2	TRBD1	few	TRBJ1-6	CASSLAGTGHNSPLHF	TGTGCCAGCAGCTTAGCGGGGACAGGACATAATTCACCCCTCCACTTT
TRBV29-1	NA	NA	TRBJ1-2	CSVFTPVDYGYTF	TGCAGCGTTTTTACCCCGGTGGACTATGGCTACACCTTC
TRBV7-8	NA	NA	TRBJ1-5	CASSLARVSNQPQHF	TGTGCCAGCAGCCTGGCCAGGGTTAGCAATCAGCCCCAGCATTTT
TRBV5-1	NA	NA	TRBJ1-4	CASSLDGGLPNEKLFF	TGCGCCAGCAGCTTGGATGGGGGCTTACCGAATGAAAAACTGTTTTTT
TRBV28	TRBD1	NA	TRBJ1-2	CASSPNRGSINYGYTF	TGTGCCAGCAGTCCCAACAGGGGCAGCATTAACTATGGCTACACCTTC
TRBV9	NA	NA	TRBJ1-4	CASSVGTLPNEKLFF	TGTGCCAGCAGCGTCGGGACTCTCCCCAATGAAAAACTGTTTTTT
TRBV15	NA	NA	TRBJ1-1	CATSREDGNTEAFF	TGTGCCACCAGCAGGGAGGACGGGAACACTGAAGCTTTCTTT
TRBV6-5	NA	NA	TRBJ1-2	CASAQVSDYGYTF	TGTGCCAGCGCCCAGGTCTCAGACTATGGCTACACCTTC
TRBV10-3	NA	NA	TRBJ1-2	CAISPTPTGGYTF	TGTGCCATCAGTCCGACACCCACGGGAGGCTACACCTTC
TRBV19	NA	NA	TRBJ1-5	CASTPPGQLSNQPQHF	TGTGCCAGTACCCCGCCCGGACAGCTTAGCAATCAGCCCCAGCATTTT
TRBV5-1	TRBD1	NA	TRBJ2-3	CASSLQTGQTDTQYF	TGCGCCAGCAGCTTACAGACAGGGCAGACAGATACGCAGTATTTT
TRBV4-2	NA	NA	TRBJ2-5	CASSRGGGPDQETQYF	TGTGCCAGCAGCCGAGGGGGGGGGCCTGACCAAGAGACCCAGTACTTC
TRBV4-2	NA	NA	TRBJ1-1	CASSQDRQLHTEAFF	TGTGCCAGCAGCCAAGATAGACAGCTACACACTGAAGCTTTCTTT
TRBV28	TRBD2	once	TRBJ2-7	CASSPGLAGDYEQYF	TGTGCCAGCAGCCCGGGGCTAGCGGGCGACTACGAGCAGTACTTC
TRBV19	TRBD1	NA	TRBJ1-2	CASGTGYRDGYTF	TGTGCCTCTGGGACAGGGTATAGAGATGGCTACACCTTC
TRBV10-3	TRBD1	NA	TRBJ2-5	CAISDVTGGGETQYF	TGTGCCATCAGTGACGTGACAGGGGGTGGAGAGACCCAGTACTTC
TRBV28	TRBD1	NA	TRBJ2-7	CASRRQGNYEQYF	TGTGCCAGCAGGAGACAGGGAAACTACGAGCAGTACTTC
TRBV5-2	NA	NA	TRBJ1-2	CASKRLREYETYGYTF	TGTGCCAGCAAGCGACTCAGAGAGTACGAGACCTATGGCTACACCTTC
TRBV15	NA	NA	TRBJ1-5	CATSRDLLSNQPQHF	TGTGCCACCAGCAGAGATTTACTGAGCAATCAGCCCCAGCATTTT
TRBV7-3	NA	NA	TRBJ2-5	CASSLGGLETQYF	TGTGCCAGCAGCTTAGGGGGCTTGGAGACCCAGTACTTC
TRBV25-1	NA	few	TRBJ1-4	CASRPGQSLIEKLFF	TGTGCCAGCAGACCCGGACAGTCCCTTATAGAAAAACTGTTTTTT
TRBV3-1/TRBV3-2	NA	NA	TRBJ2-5	CASSQDSGQETQYF	TGTGCCAGCAGCCAAGATAGCGGCCAAGAGACCCAGTACTTC
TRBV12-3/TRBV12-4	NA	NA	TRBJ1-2	CASSLGQELGYTF	TGTGCCAGCAGTTTGGGGCAGGAGTTAGGCTACACCTTC
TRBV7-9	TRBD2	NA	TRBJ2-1	CASSPPGGPNEQFF	TGTGCCAGCAGCCCCCCGGGGGGACCCAATGAGCAGTTCTTC
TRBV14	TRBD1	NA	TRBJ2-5	CASSTPGQQETQYF	TGTGCCAGCAGTACTCCGGGACAGCAAGAGACCCAGTACTTC
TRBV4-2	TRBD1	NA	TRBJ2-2	CASSQDQGQGAVGELFF	TGTGCCAGCAGCCAAGATCAGGGGCAGGGGGCGGTCGGGGAGCTGTTTTTT
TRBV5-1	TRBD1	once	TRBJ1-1	CASSLGQQYNTEAFF	TGCGCCAGCAGTTTGGGACAGCAATATAACACTGAAGCTTTCTTT
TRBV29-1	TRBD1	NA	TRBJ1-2	CSVGDRGYRYGYTF	TGCAGCGTTGGAGACAGGGGGTACCGCTATGGCTACACCTTC
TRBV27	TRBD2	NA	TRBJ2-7	CASRETSGGRSSYEQYF	TGTGCCAGCAGGGAGACTAGCGGGGGGCGCAGCTCCTACGAGCAGTACTTC
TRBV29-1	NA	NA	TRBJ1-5	CSVREGTGNQPQHF	TGCAGCGTGAGAGAGGGAACGGGCAATCAGCCCCAGCATTTT
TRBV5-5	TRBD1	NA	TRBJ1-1	CASSLGTGPSEAFF	TGTGCCAGCAGCTTAGGGACAGGGCCCTCTGAAGCTTTCTTT
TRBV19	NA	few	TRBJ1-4	CASSEGRTNEKLFF	TGTGCCAGTAGTGAGGGAAGAACTAATGAAAAACTGTTTTTT
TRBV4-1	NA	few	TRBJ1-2	CASSHPGTAGGYTF	TGCGCCAGCAGCCACCCCGGGACGGCGGGAGGCTACACCTTC
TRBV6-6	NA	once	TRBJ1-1	CASSYPTTAGGTEAFF	TGTGCCAGCAGTTACCCTACGACGGCGGGCGGCACTGAAGCTTTCTTT
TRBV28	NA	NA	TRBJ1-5	CASLPRDKVWQPQHF	TGTGCCAGCCTACCCCGTGATAAAGTGTGGCAGCCCCAGCATTTT
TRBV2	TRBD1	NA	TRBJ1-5	CASSPGQGAQPQHF	TGTGCCAGCAGCCCCGGACAGGGTGCACAGCCCCAGCATTTT
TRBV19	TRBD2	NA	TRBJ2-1	CASSITGTSGGLTYNEQFF	TGTGCCAGTAGCATAACCGGGACTAGCGGGGGGTTAACCTACAATGAGCAGTTCTTC
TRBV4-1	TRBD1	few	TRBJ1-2	CASSHDRGPTRDYTF	TGCGCCAGCAGCCACGACAGGGGGCCCACTAGAGACTACACCTTC
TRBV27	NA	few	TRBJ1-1	CASSLEVRATEAFF	TGTGCCAGCAGTTTAGAGGTGCGGGCCACTGAAGCTTTCTTT
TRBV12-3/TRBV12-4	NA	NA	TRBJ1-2	CASSLRNGSGYTF	TGTGCCAGCAGTTTGCGGAATGGATCTGGCTACACCTTC
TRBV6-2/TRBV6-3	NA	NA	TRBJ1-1	CASSPHTGDTEAFF	TGTGCCAGCAGCCCTCACACGGGGGACACTGAAGCTTTCTTT
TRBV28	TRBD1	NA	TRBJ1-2	CASHRQGRSGYTF	TGTGCCAGCCACAGACAGGGTAGAAGTGGCTACACCTTC
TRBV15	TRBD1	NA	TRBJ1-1	CATSRDEVWTGGSTEAFF	TGTGCCACCAGCAGAGATGAAGTTTGGACAGGGGGTTCGACTGAAGCTTTCTTT
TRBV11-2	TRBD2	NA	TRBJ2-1	CASSFQRGDLHRQFF	TGTGCCAGCAGCTTCCAGCGGGGGGACCTACACCGGCAGTTCTTC
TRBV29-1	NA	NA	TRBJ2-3	CTYIRADTQYF	TGCACCTATATCCGGGCAGATACGCAGTATTTT
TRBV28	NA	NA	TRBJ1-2	CASSPERVYGYTF	TGTGCCAGCAGTCCCGAGAGGGTCTATGGCTACACCTTC
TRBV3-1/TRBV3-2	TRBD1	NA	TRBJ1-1	CASSPPVRRQGSGMNTEAFF	TGTGCCAGCAGCCCCCCGGTGAGGCGACAGGGTTCAGGCATGAACACTGAAGCTTTCTTT
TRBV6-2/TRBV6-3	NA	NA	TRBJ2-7	CASSYTGTYEQYF	TGTGCCAGCAGTTATACAGGGACCTACGAGCAGTACTTC
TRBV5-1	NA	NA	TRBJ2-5	CASSLEGNGETQYF	TGCGCCAGCAGCTTGGAGGGGAACGGAGAGACCCAGTACTTC
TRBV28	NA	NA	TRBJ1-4	CASSFLEGSSNEKLFF	TGTGCCAGCAGTTTTTTAGAGGGCAGTTCTAATGAAAAACTGTTTTTT
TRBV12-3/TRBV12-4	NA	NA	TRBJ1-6	CASSLVQGSPLHF	TGTGCCAGCAGTTTAGTTCAGGGTTCACCCCTCCACTTT